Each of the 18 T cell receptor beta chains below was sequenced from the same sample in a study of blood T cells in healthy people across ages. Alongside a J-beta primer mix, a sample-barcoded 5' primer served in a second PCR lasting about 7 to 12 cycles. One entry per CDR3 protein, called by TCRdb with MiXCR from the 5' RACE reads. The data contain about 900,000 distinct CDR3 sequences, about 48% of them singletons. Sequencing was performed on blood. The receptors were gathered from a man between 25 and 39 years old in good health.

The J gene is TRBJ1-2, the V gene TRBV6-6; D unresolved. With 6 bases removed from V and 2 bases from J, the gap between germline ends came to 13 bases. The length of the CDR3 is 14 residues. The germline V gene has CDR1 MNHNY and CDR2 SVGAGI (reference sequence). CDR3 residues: CASSSGRANYGYTF. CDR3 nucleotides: TGTGCCAGCAGCTCTGGAAGGGCGAACTATGGCTACACCTTC.

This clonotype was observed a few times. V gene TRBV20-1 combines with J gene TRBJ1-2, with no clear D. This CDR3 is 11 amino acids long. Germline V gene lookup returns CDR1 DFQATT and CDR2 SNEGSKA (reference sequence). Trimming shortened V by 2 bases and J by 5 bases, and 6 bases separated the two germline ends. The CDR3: CSARQNYGYTF. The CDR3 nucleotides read TGCAGTGCTAGACAGAATTATGGCTACACCTTC.

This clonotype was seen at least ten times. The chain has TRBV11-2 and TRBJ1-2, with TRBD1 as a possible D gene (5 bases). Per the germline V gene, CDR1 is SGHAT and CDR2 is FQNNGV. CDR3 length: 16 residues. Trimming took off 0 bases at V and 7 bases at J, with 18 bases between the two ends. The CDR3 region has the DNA TGTGCCAGCAGCTTAGATTATACTCGGCAGGGCTTTGGCTACACCTTC. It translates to CASSLDYTRQGFGYTF. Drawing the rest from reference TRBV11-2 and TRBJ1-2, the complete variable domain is EAGVAQSPRYKIIEKRQSVAFWCNPISGHATLYWYQQILGQGPKLLIQFQNNGVVDDSQLPKDRFSAERLKGVDSTLKIQPAKLEDSAVYLCASSLDYTRQGFGYTFGSGTRLTVV.

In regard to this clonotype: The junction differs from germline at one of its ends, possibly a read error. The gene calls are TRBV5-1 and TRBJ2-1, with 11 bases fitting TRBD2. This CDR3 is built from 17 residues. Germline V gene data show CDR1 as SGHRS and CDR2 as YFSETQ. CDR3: CASSPRLAGTSYNEQFF. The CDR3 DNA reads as TGCGCCAGCAGCCCGAGACTAGCGGGGACCTCCTACAATGAGCAGTTCTTT.

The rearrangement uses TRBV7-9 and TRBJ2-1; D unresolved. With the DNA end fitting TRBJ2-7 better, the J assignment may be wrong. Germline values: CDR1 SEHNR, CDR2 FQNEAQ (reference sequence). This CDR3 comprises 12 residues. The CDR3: CASSHGYNEQYF. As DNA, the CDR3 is TGTGCCAGCAGCCATGGCTACAATGAGCAGTACTTC.

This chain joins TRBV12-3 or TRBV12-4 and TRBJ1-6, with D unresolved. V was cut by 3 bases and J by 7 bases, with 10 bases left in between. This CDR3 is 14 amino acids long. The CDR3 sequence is CASSFVGRNSPLHF. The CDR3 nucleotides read TGTGCCAGCAGTTTTGTAGGACGAAATTCACCCCTCCACTTT.

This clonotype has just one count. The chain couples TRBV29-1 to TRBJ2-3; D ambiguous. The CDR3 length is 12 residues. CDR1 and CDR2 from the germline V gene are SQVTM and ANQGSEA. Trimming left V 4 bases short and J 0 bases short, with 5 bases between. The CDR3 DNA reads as TGCAGCGTTGCCTCCAGCACAGATACGCAGTATTTT. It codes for CSVASSTDTQYF.

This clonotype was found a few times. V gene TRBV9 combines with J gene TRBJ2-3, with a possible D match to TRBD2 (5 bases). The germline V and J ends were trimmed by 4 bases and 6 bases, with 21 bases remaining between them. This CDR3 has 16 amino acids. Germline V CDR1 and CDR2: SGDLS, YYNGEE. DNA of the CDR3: TGTGCCAGCAGCCCTCGAACCCGGACGACGGGGGATACGCAGTATTTT. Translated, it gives CASSPRTRTTGDTQYF. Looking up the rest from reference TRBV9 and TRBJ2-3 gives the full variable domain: DSGVTQTPKHLITATGQRVTLRCSPRSGDLSVYWYQQSLDQGLQFLIQYYNGEERAKGNILERFSAQQFPDLHSELNLSSLELGDSALYFCASSPRTRTTGDTQYFGPGTRLTVL.

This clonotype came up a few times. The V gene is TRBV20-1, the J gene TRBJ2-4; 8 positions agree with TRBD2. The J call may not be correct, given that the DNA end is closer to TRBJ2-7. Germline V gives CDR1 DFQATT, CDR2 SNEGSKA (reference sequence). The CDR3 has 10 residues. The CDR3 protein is CSAGRDEQYF. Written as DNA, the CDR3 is TGCAGTGCCGGGAGGGACGAGCAGTACTTC.

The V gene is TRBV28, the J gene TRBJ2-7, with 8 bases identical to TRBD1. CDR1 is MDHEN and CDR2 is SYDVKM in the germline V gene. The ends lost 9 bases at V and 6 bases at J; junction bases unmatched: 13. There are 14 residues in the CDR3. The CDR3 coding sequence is TGTGCCAGTGGAAAGGGGCAGGGGGCCTTCGAGCAGTACTTC. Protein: CASGKGQGAFEQYF.

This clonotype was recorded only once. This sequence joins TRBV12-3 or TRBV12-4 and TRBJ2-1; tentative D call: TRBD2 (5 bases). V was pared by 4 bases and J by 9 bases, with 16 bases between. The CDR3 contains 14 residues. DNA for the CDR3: TGTGCCAGCAGTTCAGTACTACTAGTTCCTGAGCAGTTCTTC. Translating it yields CASSSVLLVPEQFF.

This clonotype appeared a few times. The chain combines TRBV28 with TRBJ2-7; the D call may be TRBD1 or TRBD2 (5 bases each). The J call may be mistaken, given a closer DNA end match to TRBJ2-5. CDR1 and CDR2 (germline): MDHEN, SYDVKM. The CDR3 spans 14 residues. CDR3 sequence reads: CASRIRDPSGTQYF. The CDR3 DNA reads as TGTGCCAGCAGAATCCGGGACCCCTCGGGGACCCAGTACTTC.

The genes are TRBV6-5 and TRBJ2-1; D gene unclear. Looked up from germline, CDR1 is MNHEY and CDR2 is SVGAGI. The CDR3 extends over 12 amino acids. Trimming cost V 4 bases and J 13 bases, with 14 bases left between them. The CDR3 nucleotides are TGTGCCAGCAGTTCAGCCCCCCCTGCCCAGTTCTTC. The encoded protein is CASSSAPPAQFF.

CDR3 DNA: TGTGCCAGCAGCGTCATAGGGGACAGACAAGAGACCCAGTACTTC. Its protein product is CASSVIGDRQETQYF. The chain uses TRBV7-2 and TRBJ2-5; 7 positions match TRBD1. The CDR3 consists of 15 residues. Trimming at V came to 5 bases and at J to 2 bases, leaving 8 bases not matched to a gene. CDR1 is SGHTA, CDR2 FQGNSA, per germline.

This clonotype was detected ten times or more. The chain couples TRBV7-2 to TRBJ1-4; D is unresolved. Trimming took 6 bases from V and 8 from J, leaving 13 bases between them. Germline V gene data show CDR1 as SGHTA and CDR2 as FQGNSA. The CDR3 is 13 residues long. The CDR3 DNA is TGTGCCAGCAGTCGCAAAGGCCGCGAAAAACTGTTTTTT. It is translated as CASSRKGREKLFF.

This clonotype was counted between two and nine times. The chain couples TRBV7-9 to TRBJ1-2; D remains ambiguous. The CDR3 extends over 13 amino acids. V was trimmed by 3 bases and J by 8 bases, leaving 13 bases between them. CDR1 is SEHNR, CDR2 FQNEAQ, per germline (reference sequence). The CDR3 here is CASSFTATDGYTF. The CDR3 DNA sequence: TGTGCCAGCAGCTTTACAGCAACGGACGGCTACACCTTC.

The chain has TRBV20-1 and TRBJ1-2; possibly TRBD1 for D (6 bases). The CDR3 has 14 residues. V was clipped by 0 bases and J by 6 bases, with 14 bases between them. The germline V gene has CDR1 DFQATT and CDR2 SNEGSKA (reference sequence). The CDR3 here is CSARDGTGSNGYTF. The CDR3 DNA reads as TGCAGTGCTAGAGATGGTACAGGGTCGAATGGCTACACCTTC.

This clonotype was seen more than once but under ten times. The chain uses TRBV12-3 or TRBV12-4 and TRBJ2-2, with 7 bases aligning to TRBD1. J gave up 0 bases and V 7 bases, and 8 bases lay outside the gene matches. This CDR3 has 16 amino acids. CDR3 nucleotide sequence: TGTGCCAGCAATCCCATGGGGACAGCGAACACCGGGGAGCTGTTTTTT. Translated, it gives CASNPMGTANTGELFF.